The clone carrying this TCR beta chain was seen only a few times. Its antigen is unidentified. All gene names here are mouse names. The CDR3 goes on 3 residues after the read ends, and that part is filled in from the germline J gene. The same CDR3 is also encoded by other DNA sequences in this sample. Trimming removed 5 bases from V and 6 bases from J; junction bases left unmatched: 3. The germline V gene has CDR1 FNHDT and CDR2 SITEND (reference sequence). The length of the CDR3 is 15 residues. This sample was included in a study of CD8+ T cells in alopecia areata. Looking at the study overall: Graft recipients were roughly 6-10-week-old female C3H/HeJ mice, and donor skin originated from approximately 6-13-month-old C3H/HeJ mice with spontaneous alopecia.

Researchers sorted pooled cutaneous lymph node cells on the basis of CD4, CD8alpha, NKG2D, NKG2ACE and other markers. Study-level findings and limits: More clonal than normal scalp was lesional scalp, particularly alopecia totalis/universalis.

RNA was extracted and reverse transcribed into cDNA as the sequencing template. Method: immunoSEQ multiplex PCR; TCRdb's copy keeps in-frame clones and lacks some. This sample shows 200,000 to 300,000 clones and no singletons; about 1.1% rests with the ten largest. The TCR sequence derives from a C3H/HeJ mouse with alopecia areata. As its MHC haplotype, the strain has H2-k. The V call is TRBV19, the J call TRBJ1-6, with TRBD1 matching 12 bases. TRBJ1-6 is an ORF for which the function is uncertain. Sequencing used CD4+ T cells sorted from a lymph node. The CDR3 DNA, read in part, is TGTGCCAGCAGCCGGGACAGGGGGCTTAATTCGCCC. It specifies CASSRDRGLNSP. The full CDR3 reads CASSRDRGLNSPLYF.